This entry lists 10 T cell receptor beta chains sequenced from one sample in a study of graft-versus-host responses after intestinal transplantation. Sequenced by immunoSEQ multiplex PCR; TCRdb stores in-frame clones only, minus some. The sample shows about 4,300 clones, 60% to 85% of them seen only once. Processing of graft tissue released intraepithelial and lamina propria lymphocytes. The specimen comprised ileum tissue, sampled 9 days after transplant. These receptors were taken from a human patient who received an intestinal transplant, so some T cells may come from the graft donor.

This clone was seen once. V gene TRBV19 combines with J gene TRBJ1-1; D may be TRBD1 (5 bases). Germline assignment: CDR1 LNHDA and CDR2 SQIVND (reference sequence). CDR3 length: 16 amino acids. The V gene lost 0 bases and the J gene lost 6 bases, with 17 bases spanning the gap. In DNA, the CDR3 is TGTGCCAGTAGTATAGATTCGGGGCGACGGGTGGCTGAAGCTTTCTTT. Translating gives CASSIDSGRRVAEAFF.

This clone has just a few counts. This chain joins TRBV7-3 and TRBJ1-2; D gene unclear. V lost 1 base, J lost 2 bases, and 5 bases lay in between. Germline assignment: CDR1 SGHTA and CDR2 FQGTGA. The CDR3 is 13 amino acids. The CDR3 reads CASSLSQNYGYTF. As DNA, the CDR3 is TGTGCCAGCAGCTTAAGTCAGAACTATGGCTACACCTTC. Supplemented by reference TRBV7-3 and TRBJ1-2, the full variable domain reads GAGVSQTPSNKVTEKGKYVELRCDPISGHTALYWYRQSLGQGPEFLIYFQGTGAADDSGLPNDRFFAVRPEGSVSTLKIQRTERGDSAVYLCASSLSQNYGYTFGSGTRLTVV.

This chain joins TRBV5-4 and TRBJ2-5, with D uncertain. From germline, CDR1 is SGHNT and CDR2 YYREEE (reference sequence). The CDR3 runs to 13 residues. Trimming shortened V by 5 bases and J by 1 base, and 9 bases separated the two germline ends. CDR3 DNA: TGTGCCAGCAGTATACCGGGCCAAGAGACCCAGTACTTC. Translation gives CASSIPGQETQYF.

The CDR3 bases are TGTGCCAGCAGCTTGGGTGGGCATTATGGCTACACCTTC. Translation gives CASSLGGHYGYTF. The chain couples TRBV7-9 to TRBJ1-2; D is uncertain. The CDR3 spans 13 residues. Trimming shortened V by 3 bases and J by 5 bases, and 10 bases separated the two germline ends. Germline V lookup: CDR1 SEHNR, CDR2 FQNEAQ (reference sequence).

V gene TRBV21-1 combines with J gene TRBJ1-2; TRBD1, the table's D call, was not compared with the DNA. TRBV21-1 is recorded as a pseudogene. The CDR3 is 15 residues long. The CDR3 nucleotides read TGTGCCAGCAGCAATACCCAAACGGACAGGCGAGGCTACACCTTC. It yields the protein CASSNTQTDRRGYTF.

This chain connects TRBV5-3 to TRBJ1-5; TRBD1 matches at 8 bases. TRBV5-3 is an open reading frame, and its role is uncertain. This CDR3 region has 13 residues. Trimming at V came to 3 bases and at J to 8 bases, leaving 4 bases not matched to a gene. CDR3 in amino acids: CARSSQGAEPQHF. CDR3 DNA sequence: TGTGCCAGAAGCTCTCAGGGGGCTGAGCCCCAGCATTTT.

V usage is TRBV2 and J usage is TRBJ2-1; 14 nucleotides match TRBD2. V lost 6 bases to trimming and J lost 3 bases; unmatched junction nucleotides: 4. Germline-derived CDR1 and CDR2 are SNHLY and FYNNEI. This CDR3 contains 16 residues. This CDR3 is CASSGGLAGGYNEQFF. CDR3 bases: TGTGCCAGCAGCGGAGGACTAGCGGGAGGCTACAATGAGCAGTTCTTC.

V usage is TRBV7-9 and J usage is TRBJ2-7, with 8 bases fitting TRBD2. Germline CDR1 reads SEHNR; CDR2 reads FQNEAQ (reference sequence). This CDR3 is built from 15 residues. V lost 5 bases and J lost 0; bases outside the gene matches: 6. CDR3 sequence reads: CASSRSGTLSYEQYF. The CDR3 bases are TGTGCCAGCAGCCGTAGCGGGACCCTCTCCTACGAGCAGTACTTC.

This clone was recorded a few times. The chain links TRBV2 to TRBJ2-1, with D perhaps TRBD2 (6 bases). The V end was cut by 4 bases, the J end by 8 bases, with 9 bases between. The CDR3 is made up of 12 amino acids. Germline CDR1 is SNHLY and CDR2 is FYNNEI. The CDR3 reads CASSGGVDEQFF. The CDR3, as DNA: TGTGCCAGCAGTGGGGGGGTCGATGAGCAGTTCTTC. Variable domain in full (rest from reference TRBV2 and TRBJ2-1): EPEVTQTPSHQVTQMGQEVILRCVPISNHLYFYWYRQILGQKVEFLVSFYNNEISEKSEIFDDQFSVERPDGSNFTLKIRSTKLEDSAMYFCASSGGVDEQFFGPGTRLTVL.

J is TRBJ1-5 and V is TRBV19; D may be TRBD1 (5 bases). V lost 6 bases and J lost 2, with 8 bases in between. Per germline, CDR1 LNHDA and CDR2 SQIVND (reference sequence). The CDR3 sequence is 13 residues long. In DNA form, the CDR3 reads TGTGCCAGTAGGGGGACGGGCAATCAGCCCCAGCATTTT. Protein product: CASRGTGNQPQHF.